This TCR beta chain was captured in a study of OX40 agonist ivuxolimab in advanced cancers. General study results and limits: Which antigen the expanded peripheral T cells recognized is unknown.

In the case of this clone: The antigen is undetermined.

V lost 5 bases and J 6 bases, leaving 11 bases between the germline ends. The CDR3 runs 12 residues. In germline, CDR1 is MNHNS, CDR2 SASEGT. Measured with immunoSEQ multiplex PCR; TCRdb has only the in-frame clones, and not every one. This table holds 83,000 or so clones, 84% found once. The sequence derives from an adult with an advanced solid tumor such as melanoma, head and neck, liver or kidney cancer. This sequence joins TRBV6-1 and TRBJ2-7; no clear D gene. The sample consisted of CD4+ or CD8+ T cells sorted from blood, taken in a trial of the OX40 agonist ivuxolimab. The DNA of the CDR3 is TGTGCCAGCAGTCCTCGGCGGCGCGAGCAGTACTTC. This codes for CASSPRRREQYF.